The 28 T cell receptor beta chains below come from one sample, sequenced in a study of T-cell reconstitution after alpha-beta-depleted transplantation in children. Preparation of the TCRbeta library was carried out with unique molecular identifiers. MiXCR, applied by TCRdb to the PCR reads, yields one record per CDR3 protein. The table shows 700,000 or so distinct CDR3 sequences, with about an eighth occurring only once. Specimen: PBMCs, collected before TCRalphabeta/CD19-depleted stem cell transplant. These receptors all come from a girl aged 2-9 years with congenital amegakaryocytic thrombocytopenia, due to receive a stem cell transplant.

This clonotype was observed at least ten times. The chain combines TRBV5-1 with TRBJ2-1; TRBD2 is a possible D gene (6 bases). The CDR3 is made up of 13 amino acids. Trimming took off 0 bases at V and 7 bases at J, with 8 bases between the two ends. Germline V gives CDR1 SGHRS, CDR2 YFSETQ. The CDR3 DNA sequence: TGCGCCAGCAGCTTGGGACTAGAGAATGAGCAGTTCTTC. This gives the protein CASSLGLENEQFF.

This clonotype was picked up a small number of times. The J gene is TRBJ2-1, the V gene TRBV12-3 or TRBV12-4; D is uncertain. The V end was cut by 5 bases, the J end by 6 bases, with 14 bases between. The CDR3 is made up of 14 amino acids. DNA for the CDR3: TGTGCCAGCAGTCCTGCTCGTGGAGTCAATGAGCAGTTCTTC. As protein: CASSPARGVNEQFF.

This clonotype occurred many times. The rearrangement links TRBV20-1 to TRBJ2-5, with a possible D match to TRBD2 (5 bases). CDR1 is DFQATT and CDR2 is SNEGSKA in the germline V gene (reference sequence). The CDR3 has 13 residues. V shed 7 bases and J shed 3 bases, with 15 bases lying between them. CDR3 DNA: TGCAGTGGGGTAGGGAGTTGGGAAGAGACCCAGTACTTC. It translates to CSGVGSWEETQYF.

Remarks on this clonotype: A much larger clone lies a single base off, so this may be a read error. The V and J genes are TRBV27 and TRBJ2-3, with D perhaps TRBD1 or TRBD2 (5 bases each). Per the germline V gene, CDR1 is MNHEY and CDR2 is SMNVEV (reference sequence). Trimming pared 4 bases from V and 0 bases from J, leaving 14 bases between. This CDR3 has 16 residues. The CDR3 protein is CASSSPSRASTDTQYF. For the CDR3, the DNA is TGTGCCAGCAGTTCCCCTAGCAGGGCAAGCACAGATACGCAGTATTTT.

This clonotype was observed many times. V gene TRBV19 combines with J gene TRBJ1-1, with a weak D call TRBD1 (6 bases). CDR1 and CDR2 from the germline V gene are LNHDA and SQIVND (reference sequence). Trimming took 5 bases from V and 3 from J, leaving 13 bases between them. This CDR3 has 14 residues. CDR3 sequence: CASSFLDSHTEAFF. The DNA of the CDR3 is TGTGCCAGTAGTTTCTTGGACAGTCACACTGAAGCTTTCTTT.

The chain carries TRBV12-3 or TRBV12-4 and TRBJ2-5; D is tentatively TRBD1 or TRBD2 (5 bases each). Trimming pared 5 bases from V and 2 bases from J, leaving 12 bases between. CDR3 size: 14 residues. CDR3 bases: TGTGCCAGCAGTCACGGGACGGAACAAGAGACCCAGTACTTC. It specifies CASSHGTEQETQYF.

This clonotype was counted only a few times. CDR3 sequence: CASTGVRGHLTQYF. As DNA, the CDR3 is TGTGCCAGCACGGGTGTAAGGGGACATTTGACCCAGTACTTC. The chain is built from TRBV2 and TRBJ2-5; TRBD1 is a possible D gene (6 bases). Germline V gives CDR1 SNHLY, CDR2 FYNNEI. V gave up 7 bases and J gave up 7 bases, with 19 bases separating them. The CDR3 contains 14 residues. The complete variable domain, with remaining parts taken from reference TRBV2 and TRBJ2-5, reads EPEVTQTPSHQVTQMGQEVILRCVPISNHLYFYWYRQILGQKVEFLVSFYNNEISEKSEIFDDQFSVERPDGSNFTLKIRSTKLEDSAMYFCASTGVRGHLTQYFGPGTRLLVL.

The CDR3 sequence is CASSQRQGALNQPQHF. CDR3 sequence (DNA): TGTGCCAGCAGCCAGAGACAGGGGGCTCTAAATCAGCCCCAGCATTTT. This chain links TRBV4-2 with TRBJ1-5, with 10 bases that match TRBD1. CDR1 LGHNA and CDR2 YNFKEQ come from the germline V gene. This CDR3 is built from 16 residues. Germline trimming cut 3 bases from V and 4 bases from J; bases unmatched to any gene: 6.

The chain links TRBV29-1 to TRBJ2-7; TRBD2 might be the D (6 bases). The CDR3 has 13 residues. Germline CDR1 is SQVTM and CDR2 is ANQGSEA. Deletions cut 6 bases from V and 0 bases from J, with 12 bases between. The CDR3 DNA reads TGCAGCGTCCTAGCGAGTAGCTCCTACGAGCAGTACTTC. Translation gives CSVLASSSYEQYF.

This clonotype showed up many times. The chain recombines TRBV20-1 with TRBJ2-7; maybe TRBD2 (5 bases). Trimming removed 3 bases from V and 3 bases from J, with 9 bases in between. From germline, CDR1 is DFQATT and CDR2 SNEGSKA (reference sequence). The CDR3 has 12 residues. This CDR3 reads CSARVTSYEQYF. The CDR3 region has the DNA TGCAGTGCTAGGGTAACTAGCTACGAGCAGTACTTC.

V gene TRBV15 combines with J gene TRBJ2-3; the D gene is possibly TRBD2 (6 bases). Per germline, CDR1 LNHNV and CDR2 YYDKDF (reference sequence). V shed 0 bases and J shed 1 base, with 11 bases lying between them. The CDR3 covers 16 residues. The CDR3 sequence: CATSRELAGGTDTQYF. Here the CDR3 DNA reads TGTGCCACCAGCAGAGAACTAGCAGGAGGCACAGATACGCAGTATTTT.

The rearrangement links TRBV19 to TRBJ1-1; TRBD1 is a possible D gene (5 bases). Germline CDR1 reads LNHDA; CDR2 reads SQIVND (reference sequence). V was pared by 6 bases and J by 3 bases, with 17 bases between. The CDR3 runs 15 residues. The CDR3 reads CASRVSFGGDTEAFF. Written as DNA, the CDR3 is TGTGCCAGTAGAGTTTCGTTCGGAGGGGACACTGAAGCTTTCTTT.

Of note for this clonotype: A much larger clone lies a single base off, so this may be a read error. V usage is TRBV28 and J usage is TRBJ2-1, with D uncertain. V lost 0 bases, J lost 9 bases, and 6 bases lay in between. This CDR3 contains 12 residues. The germline gives CDR1 MDHEN, CDR2 SYDVKM. As DNA, the CDR3 is TGTGCCAGCAGTTTATGGCCGGGTGAGCAGTTCTTC. Its protein is CASSLWPGEQFF.

The chain links TRBV27 to TRBJ1-4; a weak D match, TRBD1 (6 bases). Trimming removed 8 bases at V and 0 bases at J, with 13 bases between. There are 15 residues in the CDR3. CDR1 and CDR2 from the germline V gene are MNHEY and SMNVEV (reference sequence). The CDR3 loop is CASRRQEATNEKLFF. The CDR3, as DNA: TGTGCCAGCCGCCGACAGGAAGCAACTAATGAAAAACTGTTTTTT.

This clonotype appeared a few times. V and J are TRBV11-2 and TRBJ2-7; 12 bases match TRBD2. Germline CDR1 and CDR2: SGHAT and FQNNGV. Unmatched junction bases numbered 7, after V lost 4 bases and J lost 3 bases. CDR3 length: 16 amino acids. CDR3 sequence reads: CASSSTRLAGVYEQYF. CDR3 in DNA: TGTGCCAGCAGCTCAACGAGACTAGCGGGAGTCTACGAGCAGTACTTC.

This clonotype was detected many times. This chain links TRBV20-1 with TRBJ2-2, with TRBD2 matching over 7 bases. Losses at the gene ends were 1 base for V and 5 bases for J; bases not matched to a gene: 4. The CDR3 runs 14 residues. In germline, CDR1 is DFQATT, CDR2 SNEGSKA (reference sequence). In DNA form, the CDR3 reads TGCAGTGCTAGAGCGGGAGGATCAACCGGGGAGCTGTTTTTT. Its protein product is CSARAGGSTGELFF.

The chain is built from TRBV12-3 or TRBV12-4 and TRBJ2-7, with TRBD2 matching over 8 bases. The length of the CDR3 is 14 residues. The trim removed 2 bases at V and 4 bases at J, leaving 4 bases unmatched. CDR3 sequence reads: CASSLFSGVYEQYF. The CDR3 nucleotides are TGTGCCAGCAGTTTATTTAGCGGGGTGTACGAGCAGTACTTC.

This clonotype was observed a handful of times. This rearrangement joins TRBV29-1 to TRBJ2-5; no reliable D call. V was clipped by 1 base and J by 3 bases, with 12 bases between them. CDR1 is SQVTM, CDR2 ANQGSEA, per germline. CDR3 length: 14 amino acids. CDR3 coding DNA: TGCAGCGTTGAAGGACGGAGCGAGGAAGAGACCCAGTACTTC. This gives the protein CSVEGRSEEETQYF.

The chain couples TRBV7-9 to TRBJ2-3, with 10 bases matching TRBD2. After removal of 5 bases from V and 5 bases from J, the junction contained 10 bases not matched to a gene. Germline CDR1 SEHNR, CDR2 FQNEAQ (reference sequence). The CDR3 totals 16 residues. DNA of the CDR3: TGTGCCAGCAGCACTCAAGCGGGAGGGCCAGTAGATACGCAGTATTTT. Its protein is CASSTQAGGPVDTQYF.

This clonotype was picked up a small number of times. The chain couples TRBV30 to TRBJ1-1; 8 nucleotides align to TRBD1. The CDR3 is 14 residues long. Germline CDR1 GTSNPN, CDR2 SVGIG (reference sequence). V was clipped by 3 bases and J by 2 bases; unmatched bases: 5. CDR3 protein: CAWRKGTGNTEAFF. Written as DNA, the CDR3 is TGTGCCTGGAGGAAGGGGACAGGAAACACTGAAGCTTTCTTT.

The chain is built from TRBV20-1 and TRBJ2-1; D gene unclear. Trimming took 1 base from V and 4 from J, leaving 11 bases between them. This CDR3 spans 14 amino acids. In germline, CDR1 is DFQATT, CDR2 SNEGSKA (reference sequence). Here the CDR3 reads CSARGRFRYNEQFF. DNA for the CDR3: TGCAGTGCTAGAGGGCGGTTTCGATACAATGAGCAGTTCTTC.

This clonotype was picked up many times. The V gene is TRBV4-1, the J gene TRBJ2-7; 11 bases are a match to TRBD2. This CDR3 region has 18 residues. Germline V gene sequence: CDR1 MGHRA, CDR2 YSYEKL. The J segment lost 0 bases and the V segment lost 1 base, leaving 8 bases of the junction unmatched. DNA of the CDR3: TGCGCCAGCAGCCAAGTGACTAGCGGGACTTTATTCTCCTACGAGCAGTACTTC. This codes for CASSQVTSGTLFSYEQYF.

This clonotype has ten or more counts. The chain couples TRBV10-3 to TRBJ1-2; D gene ambiguous. Germline V gene data show CDR1 as ENHRY and CDR2 as SYGVKD. Trimming left V 3 bases short and J 0 bases short, with 11 bases between. The CDR3 covers 15 residues. The CDR3 DNA follows: TGTGCCATCAGTGAAGTATCCAGCCCTAACTATGGCTACACCTTC. It yields the protein CAISEVSSPNYGYTF.

This clonotype was detected only a few times. This chain links TRBV12-3 or TRBV12-4 with TRBJ2-7; D gene unclear. This CDR3 contains 14 residues. Trimming shortened V by 6 bases and J by 2 bases, and 14 bases separated the two germline ends. CDR3 protein: CASRWRLNTYEQYF. CDR3 DNA sequence: TGTGCCAGCAGGTGGCGCCTAAATACCTACGAGCAGTACTTC.

This chain's CDR3 is CASRPALGPGELFF. DNA of the CDR3: TGTGCCAGCAGGCCAGCCTTGGGGCCCGGGGAGCTGTTTTTT. The chain joins TRBV6-1 to TRBJ2-2, with D tentatively TRBD1 (5 bases). Per the germline V gene, CDR1 is MNHNS and CDR2 is SASEGT. This CDR3 has 14 residues. V dropped 6 bases and J dropped 6 bases, with 14 bases sitting between them.

This chain connects TRBV5-1 to TRBJ2-3, with D perhaps TRBD2 (6 bases). The CDR3 is made up of 14 amino acids. Trimming left V 4 bases short and J 5 bases short, with 14 bases between. Per germline, CDR1 SGHRS and CDR2 YFSETQ. The CDR3 spells CASSPGRAGDTQYF. Here the CDR3 DNA reads TGCGCCAGCAGCCCCGGGAGAGCCGGAGATACGCAGTATTTT. The variable domain in full, completed from reference TRBV5-1 and TRBJ2-3, reads KAGVTQTPRYLIKTRGQQVTLSCSPISGHRSVSWYQQTPGQGLQFLFEYFSETQRNKGNFPGRFSGRQFSNSRSEMNVSTLELGDSALYLCASSPGRAGDTQYFGPGTRLTVL.

The chain combines TRBV5-1 with TRBJ1-1; D may be TRBD1 (5 bases). CDR3 length: 13 residues. The V end was cut by 4 bases, the J end by 4 bases, with 11 bases between. Germline V gene lookup returns CDR1 SGHRS and CDR2 YFSETQ. The CDR3 reads CASSGGGGTEAFF. CDR3 DNA: TGCGCCAGCAGCGGCGGGGGGGGCACTGAAGCTTTCTTT.

This clonotype was seen only a few times. V is TRBV2 and J is TRBJ1-3, with D unresolved. The CDR3 runs to 16 residues. CDR1 SNHLY and CDR2 FYNNEI come from the germline V gene. V was pared by 6 bases and J by 0 bases, with 15 bases between. Written as DNA, the CDR3 is TGTGCCAGCAGATCGGGGAGCGGGGACTCTGGAAACACCATATATTTT. Amino acid sequence: CASRSGSGDSGNTIYF.